The 32 T cell receptor beta chains below all came from one sample that was sequenced in a study of T cells after yellow fever vaccination. TCRdb analysed the 5' RACE reads with MiXCR anew, one entry per CDR3 protein. The sample lists about 340,000 distinct CDR3 sequences, under 15% occurring once. The material was CD4+ T cells sorted from PBMCs, obtained 15 days after the yellow fever booster vaccination. The source of these receptors is a man younger than 35 who received the YFV17D yellow fever vaccine.

The rearrangement joins TRBV5-1 to TRBJ2-2, with D tentatively TRBD1 (6 bases). Germline V gene lookup returns CDR1 SGHRS and CDR2 YFSETQ. There are 16 residues in the CDR3. V was pared by 0 bases and J by 3 bases, with 12 bases between. The CDR3, as DNA: TGCGCCAGCAGCTTGGAAGGGGGTTGGGACACCGGGGAGCTGTTTTTT. Translated, it gives CASSLEGGWDTGELFF.

This clonotype was picked up a small number of times. The chain employs TRBV2 and TRBJ2-2; D possibly matches TRBD1 or TRBD2 (5 bases each). Germline lookup yields CDR1 SNHLY and CDR2 FYNNEI. This CDR3 region has 14 residues. V was trimmed by 4 bases and J by 8 bases, leaving 14 bases between them. The CDR3 DNA sequence: TGTGCCAGCAGTGCATTGAGGGGAACTGGGGAGCTGTTTTTT. As protein: CASSALRGTGELFF. Filled out from reference TRBV2 and TRBJ2-2, the complete variable domain reads EPEVTQTPSHQVTQMGQEVILRCVPISNHLYFYWYRQILGQKVEFLVSFYNNEISEKSEIFDDQFSVERPDGSNFTLKIRSTKLEDSAMYFCASSALRGTGELFFGEGSRLTVL.

This clonotype was counted between two and nine times. The chain joins TRBV7-2 to TRBJ2-1; D unresolved. This CDR3 has 13 residues. The V end was cut by 9 bases, the J end by 6 bases, with 15 bases between. The germline CDR1 and CDR2 sequences are SGHTA and FQGNSA. The CDR3 spells CARRSRFPNEQFF. The CDR3 nucleotides read TGTGCCAGGAGGTCCAGATTTCCCAATGAGCAGTTCTTC.

This clonotype was found many times. The chain recombines TRBV10-3 with TRBJ2-1; TRBD1 matches at 8 bases. The CDR3 is made up of 18 amino acids. Germline V gene lookup returns CDR1 ENHRY and CDR2 SYGVKD. J was trimmed by 2 bases and V by 0 bases; bases with no gene match: 9. The CDR3 loop reads CAISESMADRDPYNEQFF. DNA of the CDR3: TGTGCCATCAGTGAGTCGATGGCGGACAGGGACCCCTACAATGAGCAGTTCTTC.

The rearrangement uses TRBV20-1 and TRBJ2-7, with D possibly called TRBD1 or TRBD2 (5 bases each). V lost 3 bases to trimming and J lost 1 base, with 13 bases between them. The CDR3 spans 14 residues. Looked up from germline, CDR1 is DFQATT and CDR2 is SNEGSKA (reference sequence). The CDR3, as DNA: TGCAGTGCTAGCTTCCCGGGGCCGTCCTACGAGCAGTACTTC. Translated: CSASFPGPSYEQYF.

This clonotype turned up a few times. The genes are TRBV5-1 and TRBJ2-3; 10 positions match TRBD2. This CDR3 region has 18 residues. Unmatched junction bases numbered 13, after V lost 3 bases and J lost 3 bases. Germline V lookup: CDR1 SGHRS, CDR2 YFSETQ. The CDR3 here is CASSSRPTTSGQTDTQYF. CDR3 bases: TGCGCCAGCAGCTCGCGACCTACGACTAGCGGGCAAACAGATACGCAGTATTTT.

This clonotype was recorded many times. CDR3 amino acids: CASTGGAVYNEQFF. In DNA, the CDR3 is TGCGCCAGCACTGGGGGCGCCGTCTACAATGAGCAGTTCTTC. The chain employs TRBV5-1 and TRBJ2-1, with a possible D match to TRBD1 (6 bases). The CDR3 is made up of 14 amino acids. The ends were cut back, 6 bases at V and 3 bases at J, with 13 bases in the middle. Germline V gene lookup returns CDR1 SGHRS and CDR2 YFSETQ.

This clonotype was seen more than once but under ten times. The DNA of the CDR3 is TGTGCCAGCAGTTACGGAGGTGTTCGCAATCAGCCCCAGCATTTT. Protein sequence: CASSYGGVRNQPQHF. The V gene is TRBV6-5, the J gene TRBJ1-5; D gene uncertain. Germline CDR1 and CDR2: MNHEY and SVGAGI. CDR3 length: 15 residues. The V gene lost 2 bases and the J gene lost 2 bases, with 10 bases spanning the gap.

V is TRBV5-1 and J is TRBJ2-5; 8 positions agree with TRBD2. The germline CDR1 and CDR2 sequences are SGHRS and YFSETQ. Losses at the gene ends were 0 bases for V and 3 bases for J; bases not matched to a gene: 7. There are 16 residues in the CDR3. In DNA form, the CDR3 reads TGCGCCAGCAGCTTGGCCCCAGCGGGGGCCGAAGAGACCCAGTACTTC. As protein: CASSLAPAGAEETQYF. Variable domain in full (rest from reference TRBV5-1 and TRBJ2-5): KAGVTQTPRYLIKTRGQQVTLSCSPISGHRSVSWYQQTPGQGLQFLFEYFSETQRNKGNFPGRFSGRQFSNSRSEMNVSTLELGDSALYLCASSLAPAGAEETQYFGPGTRLLVL.

J is TRBJ1-1 and V is TRBV29-1; perhaps TRBD1 as D (5 bases). Deletions cut 6 bases from V and 1 base from J, with 9 bases between. Germline CDR1 reads SQVTM; CDR2 reads ANQGSEA. The CDR3 is 12 amino acids. The CDR3 sequence: CSVSTGNTEAFF. CDR3 DNA: TGCAGCGTGAGCACAGGGAACACTGAAGCTTTCTTT.

This chain joins TRBV5-1 and TRBJ2-7; maybe TRBD1 (5 bases). The V and J ends lost 4 bases and 3 bases respectively, with 11 bases between them. Germline loops: CDR1 SGHRS, CDR2 YFSETQ. CDR3 length: 13 residues. CDR3 in DNA: TGCGCCAGCAGCATGGGGCTTAACTACGAGCAGTACTTC. Its translation: CASSMGLNYEQYF. Using reference TRBV5-1 and TRBJ2-7 for the parts outside the CDR3, the full variable domain is KAGVTQTPRYLIKTRGQQVTLSCSPISGHRSVSWYQQTPGQGLQFLFEYFSETQRNKGNFPGRFSGRQFSNSRSEMNVSTLELGDSALYLCASSMGLNYEQYFGPGTRLTVT.

V gene TRBV7-3 combines with J gene TRBJ2-7; D may correspond to TRBD1 or TRBD2 (6 bases each). The CDR3 spans 15 residues. V lost 5 bases, J lost 2 bases, and 16 bases lay in between. The germline gives CDR1 SGHTA, CDR2 FQGTGA. CDR3 sequence: CASSPTPGGAYEQYF. CDR3 in DNA: TGTGCCAGCAGCCCGACCCCCGGGGGCGCCTACGAGCAGTACTTC.

This clonotype showed up just a few times. The rearrangement uses TRBV6-5 and TRBJ2-3; D remains unclear. Germline CDR1 is MNHEY and CDR2 is SVGAGI. The CDR3 runs to 15 residues. V was pared by 5 bases and J by 0 bases, with 12 bases between. The CDR3 DNA reads TGTGCCAGCAGTGGGCGAGGCCTGAGCACAGATACGCAGTATTTT. Translated: CASSGRGLSTDTQYF.

This clonotype turned up a few times. A junction end diverges from the germline sequence, so it may reflect a read error. The rearrangement joins TRBV20-1 to TRBJ1-1, with a possible D match to TRBD1 (5 bases). CDR3 length equals 12 residues. Germline V gene sequence: CDR1 DFQATT, CDR2 SNEGSKA (reference sequence). Written as DNA, the CDR3 is TGCAGTGCTAGAGATCTCAGGGAAGTACTACAATTT. Translation gives CSARDLREVLQF.

This clonotype was seen many times. At one end, the junction sequence differs from germline, possibly due to a read error. V gene TRBV12-3 or TRBV12-4 combines with J gene TRBJ1-3; TRBD1 is a possible D gene (5 bases). This CDR3 has 9 amino acids. The CDR3 DNA is TGTGCCAGCAGTCGGGGGGTGGATTTT. It translates to CASSRGVDF.

This clonotype was observed a few times. This rearrangement joins TRBV7-9 to TRBJ2-3; D is uncertain. This CDR3 is built from 15 residues. V was clipped by 5 bases and J by 5 bases, with 17 bases between them. The germline V gene has CDR1 SEHNR and CDR2 FQNEAQ (reference sequence). The CDR3 region has the DNA TGTGCCAGCAGCCCGCAGCTCCTTGGCGGAGATACGCAGTATTTT. Its translation: CASSPQLLGGDTQYF.

This clonotype was picked up many times. J is TRBJ2-2 and V is TRBV9; D perhaps matches TRBD1 (5 bases). The CDR3 has 17 residues. Trimming took off 4 bases at V and 4 bases at J, with 20 bases between the two ends. Germline CDR1 reads SGDLS; CDR2 reads YYNGEE. The DNA for the CDR3 is TGTGCCAGCAGCCCTCGAGTTCGCAGGGCGTCCACCGGGGAGCTGTTTTTT. Encoded protein: CASSPRVRRASTGELFF.

The chain recombines TRBV4-3 with TRBJ2-1; tentative D call: TRBD1 (6 bases). Trimming left V 4 bases short and J 5 bases short, with 12 bases between. The CDR3 length is 14 residues. The V gene's germline CDR1 is LGHNA and CDR2 YSLEER. CDR3 sequence (DNA): TGCGCCAGCAGCCCTCGGACAGACAACAATGAGCAGTTCTTC. It translates to CASSPRTDNNEQFF.

The rearrangement uses TRBV28 and TRBJ1-1, with D perhaps matching TRBD1 (6 bases). This CDR3 has 17 residues. Trimming left V 1 base short and J 0 bases short, with 15 bases between. Germline CDR1 reads MDHEN; CDR2 reads SYDVKM. In nucleotides, the CDR3 is TGTGCCAGCAGTTTATTTGGGGGGCTCTCCATGAACACTGAAGCTTTCTTT. Its translation is CASSLFGGLSMNTEAFF.

This clonotype has ten or more counts. The V gene is TRBV7-2, the J gene TRBJ2-1; D possibly corresponds to TRBD2 (5 bases). Trimming removed 2 bases at V and 7 bases at J, with 9 bases between. Germline CDR1 reads SGHTA; CDR2 reads FQGNSA. The CDR3 totals 13 residues. The CDR3 reads CASSLSGKNEQFF. CDR3 DNA sequence: TGTGCCAGCAGCTTAAGCGGCAAGAATGAGCAGTTCTTC.

This chain connects TRBV6-5 to TRBJ2-7; TRBD2 aligns across 11 bases. J lost 4 bases, V lost 6 bases, and 5 bases had no gene match. This CDR3 is 14 amino acids long. The germline V gene has CDR1 MNHEY and CDR2 SVGAGI. The CDR3 here is CASRIAGGRYEQYF. DNA of the CDR3: TGTGCCAGCAGAATAGCGGGGGGGCGATACGAGCAGTACTTC.

This clonotype was counted between two and nine times. V gene TRBV7-8 combines with J gene TRBJ2-1; either TRBD1 or TRBD2 may fit D (5 bases each). The V end lost 1 base, the J end lost 7 bases, and 11 bases lay between the germline ends. CDR1 SGHVS and CDR2 FQNEAQ come from the germline V gene. The CDR3 sequence is 14 residues long. CDR3 residues: CASSLVGGLNEQFF. CDR3 sequence (DNA): TGTGCCAGCAGCTTAGTTGGGGGTTTAAATGAGCAGTTCTTC.

The sample holds a few counts of this clonotype. This chain joins TRBV4-2 and TRBJ2-7, with D unclear. CDR3 length: 13 amino acids. CDR1 is LGHNA, CDR2 YNFKEQ, per germline. Trimming removed 1 base at V and 6 bases at J, with 10 bases between. In DNA, the CDR3 is TGTGCCAGCAGCCAAGCACAGTCCCTCGAGCAGTACTTC. Translating it yields CASSQAQSLEQYF.

This clonotype was picked up a small number of times. J is TRBJ2-5 and V is TRBV15; D not resolved. Trimming removed 3 bases from V and 0 bases from J, with 11 bases in between. The CDR3 is 15 residues long. Germline lookup yields CDR1 LNHNV and CDR2 YYDKDF (reference sequence). CDR3 sequence reads: CATSSGRLYQETQYF. The CDR3 DNA reads as TGTGCCACCAGCAGTGGGCGATTGTACCAAGAGACCCAGTACTTC.

This clonotype occurred many times. This chain links TRBV27 with TRBJ1-1; D perhaps matches TRBD1 (5 bases). CDR1 and CDR2 (germline): MNHEY, SMNVEV (reference sequence). Trimming cost V 2 bases and J 4 bases, with 11 bases left between them. The CDR3 consists of 14 residues. Here the CDR3 reads CASSLNRGGTEAFF. The CDR3 DNA sequence: TGTGCCAGCAGTTTAAATAGGGGAGGCACTGAAGCTTTCTTT.

The J gene is TRBJ2-1, the V gene TRBV7-2; TRBD2 agrees at 7 bases. Per the germline V gene, CDR1 is SGHTA and CDR2 is FQGNSA. Trimming took 2 bases from V and 1 from J; bases not matched to a gene: 11. This CDR3 spans 18 amino acids. CDR3 sequence: CASSLFPMRGGSYNEQFF. CDR3 in DNA: TGTGCCAGCAGCTTATTTCCGATGCGGGGAGGGTCCTACAATGAGCAGTTCTTC.

The V call is TRBV7-8, the J call TRBJ2-1; 9 bases match TRBD2. V shed 2 bases and J 7 bases; nucleotides not matched to a gene: 9. Looked up from germline, CDR1 is SGHVS and CDR2 is FQNEAQ. There are 16 residues in the CDR3. CDR3 sequence: CASSLFPSGVTNEQFF. In nucleotides, the CDR3 is TGTGCCAGCAGCTTATTTCCTAGCGGGGTTACGAATGAGCAGTTCTTC.

Many counts were recorded for this clonotype. J is TRBJ2-3 and V is TRBV6-5; 8 nucleotides align to TRBD2. The V segment lost 2 bases and the J segment 3 bases; nucleotides outside the gene matches: 19. Germline CDR1 is MNHEY and CDR2 is SVGAGI. This CDR3 spans 20 amino acids. For the CDR3, the DNA is TGTGCCAGCAGTTACCGACGAGGCAAGAAAAGCGGGGGCCGAACAGATACGCAGTATTTT. The encoded protein is CASSYRRGKKSGGRTDTQYF.

The J gene is TRBJ2-2, the V gene TRBV12-3 or TRBV12-4, with D perhaps matching TRBD2 (5 bases). CDR3 length: 13 residues. V lost 6 bases, J lost 3 bases, and 8 bases lay in between. CDR3 loop: CASREVYTGELFF. The CDR3 DNA reads TGTGCCAGCAGGGAGGTCTACACCGGGGAGCTGTTTTTT.

In its sample, this clonotype was seen many times. The chain joins TRBV6-2 or TRBV6-3 to TRBJ1-2, with a tentative D call TRBD1 (5 bases). The CDR3 loop spans 15 amino acids. Germline lookup yields CDR1 MNHEY and CDR2 SVGEGT. Between the trimmed V and J ends, which lost 7 bases and 3 bases, there was a span of 18 bases. The CDR3 sequence is CASNLRAGEHYGYTF. The CDR3 DNA sequence: TGTGCCAGCAATCTCAGGGCCGGGGAGCACTATGGCTACACCTTC.

This chain connects TRBV5-8 to TRBJ2-5, with 14 positions matching TRBD2. The germline gives CDR1 SGHTS, CDR2 YDEGEE. This CDR3 has 17 amino acids. Trimming at V came to 4 bases and at J to 3 bases, leaving 8 bases not matched to a gene. CDR3 loop: CASSDAPTSGGEETQYF. The CDR3 DNA reads as TGTGCCAGCAGCGATGCGCCGACTAGCGGGGGGGAAGAGACCCAGTACTTC.

Only a few counts were recorded for this clonotype. This chain connects TRBV29-1 to TRBJ1-1, with TRBD1 matching over 8 bases. Germline trimming cut 6 bases from V and 1 base from J; bases unmatched to any gene: 7. The V gene's germline CDR1 is SQVTM and CDR2 ANQGSEA. The CDR3 consists of 14 residues. CDR3 bases: TGCAGCGTGACCCAGGGGGCCCAGAACACTGAAGCTTTCTTT. Translated: CSVTQGAQNTEAFF.